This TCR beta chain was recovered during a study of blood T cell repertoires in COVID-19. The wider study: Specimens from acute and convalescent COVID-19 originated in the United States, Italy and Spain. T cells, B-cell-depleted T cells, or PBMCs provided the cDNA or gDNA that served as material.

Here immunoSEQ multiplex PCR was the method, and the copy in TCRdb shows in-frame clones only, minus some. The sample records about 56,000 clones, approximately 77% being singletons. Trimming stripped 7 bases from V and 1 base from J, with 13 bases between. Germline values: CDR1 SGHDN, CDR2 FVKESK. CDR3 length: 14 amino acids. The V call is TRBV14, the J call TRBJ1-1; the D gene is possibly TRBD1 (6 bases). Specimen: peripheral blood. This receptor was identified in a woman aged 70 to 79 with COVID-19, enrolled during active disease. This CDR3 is CASKFQGKNTEAFF. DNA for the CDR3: TGTGCCAGCAAGTTCCAGGGGAAGAACACTGAAGCTTTCTTT.